These T cell receptor beta chains were read from a single sample in a study of molecular identifiers for immune sequencing clone quantification. TCRdb recomputed calls from the PCR reads with MiXCR, one row per CDR3 protein. This sample has approximately 100,000 distinct CDR3 sequences, with roughly 34% found just once. Sequencing was performed on naive CD8+ T cells from blood, with Jurkat cell RNA spiked in. The source of these receptors is a human donor in good health. Some libraries in this study had Jurkat cell RNA spiked in. The CDR3 runs from the conserved cysteine through the conserved F or W.

V gene	J gene	CDR3 protein
TRBV5-6	TRBJ2-6	CASSWGTSGPSGANVLTF
TRBV25-1	TRBJ1-5	CASGWGFHQPQHF
TRBV6-5	TRBJ2-1	CATFLSMGAYNEQFF
TRBV7-9	TRBJ1-5	CASSLGLGTNQPQHF
TRBV24-1	TRBJ2-1	CATRMGQTYNEQLF
TRBV19	TRBJ2-1	CASSIGAGGHNEQFF
TRBV4-3	TRBJ2-4	CASSQGSDAGGIAKNIQYF
TRBV6-2/TRBV6-3	TRBJ2-7	CASRLNRDRSYEQYF
TRBV6-5	TRBJ2-7	CASSPGLSYEQYF
TRBV20-1	TRBJ2-7	CSATLAPRSYEQYF
TRBV28	TRBJ1-5	CASSYGNQGVYSNQPQHF
TRBV10-3	TRBJ2-5	CAIRSGLQETQYF
TRBV7-8	TRBJ2-3	CASSDRSVERTDTQYF
TRBV6-1	TRBJ2-2	CASSATGPNTGELFF
TRBV28	TRBJ2-4	CATRGGKNIQYF
TRBV4-3	TRBJ2-1	CASSRGQGAYNEQSF
TRBV20-1	TRBJ2-7	CSARVRAASYEQYF
TRBV29-1	TRBJ2-7	CSVFGTGALYEQYF
TRBV27	TRBJ2-1	CASSLGPEQFF
TRBV11-2	TRBJ2-2	CASSFGQDTGELFF
TRBV29-1	TRBJ2-7	CSVEGRTYEQYF
TRBV15	TRBJ2-3	CATSSPYGPDTDTQYF
TRBV7-2	TRBJ2-7	CASSPGHSYEQYF
TRBV7-8	TRBJ2-2	CASSPLGGPNTGELFF
TRBV28	TRBJ1-5	CATVPGGRNQPQHF
TRBV20-1	TRBJ1-6	CSASLDSPLHF
TRBV29-1	TRBJ2-7	CSATGTGYYEQYF
TRBV4-1	TRBJ2-5	CASSQPDEQETQYF
TRBV3-1	TRBJ2-7	CASSGRVSSYEQYF
TRBV5-3	TRBJ1-1	CASSFTGLTEAFF
TRBV27	TRBJ2-3	CASSPLMVGPDTQYF
TRBV11-2	TRBJ2-7	CASSLEPEQYF
TRBV12-3/TRBV12-4	TRBJ1-1	CASSFPGEAFF
TRBV5-4	TRBJ2-5	CASSSTGQGARQETQYF
TRBV28	TRBJ2-5	CASSFLAGGWQETQYF
TRBV5-5	TRBJ2-7	CASSFGRSGSNEQYF
TRBV28	TRBJ2-5	CASSGDSQETQYF
TRBV27	TRBJ2-7	CASSLGAVYEQYF
TRBV30	TRBJ2-1	CAWSDPWGLALCGGKEQFF
TRBV28	TRBJ1-4	CASSLLEQGATNEKLFF
TRBV5-3	TRBJ2-2	CASRWRGTNTGELFF
TRBV15	TRBJ2-7	CATSRDSSLGSEQYF
TRBV12-3/TRBV12-4	TRBJ1-5	CASSLGAGGNNQPQHF
TRBV6-5	TRBJ2-2	CASKTYQIGTAMTGELFF
TRBV19	TRBJ1-3	CASSIDLWNSENPIFF
TRBV6-2/TRBV6-3	TRBJ2-7	CASSYGAAYEQYF
TRBV24-1	TRBJ1-2	CATSDRDSSYGYTF
TRBV28	TRBJ2-3	CASSQLAGGGADTQYF
TRBV4-1	TRBJ2-7	CASSQVDSSYEQYF
TRBV21-1	TRBJ2-5	CASSTRLAGGTETQYF
TRBV7-9	TRBJ2-4	CASSLVDAVNIQYF
TRBV10-1	TRBJ2-7	CASSESTSGEPYEQYF
TRBV27	TRBJ1-5	CASSLRGGQWPKHF
TRBV4-3	TRBJ2-7	CASSKTDRYERYF
TRBV7-9	TRBJ2-1	CASRGTGINEQFF
TRBV11-2	TRBJ2-3	CASSSSIDTQYF
TRBV6-2/TRBV6-3	TRBJ2-7	CASSPRGNSYEQYF